A single sample gave rise to the 29 T cell receptor beta chains below, sequenced in a study of blood T cells in healthy people across ages. PCR was performed a second time for about 7 to 11 cycles using a sample-barcoded 5' primer and a J-beta primer mix. TCRdb itself ran the 5' RACE reads through MiXCR, one entry per CDR3 protein. Seen here are 1.8 million or so distinct CDR3 sequences, 30% to 40% observed once, and the top ten hold approximately 22%. The sequencing input was blood. Source of these receptors: a human donor in good health.

This clonotype was seen a few times. The chain joins TRBV12-5 to TRBJ2-5; D remains unclear. The CDR3 spans 16 residues. Germline V gene data show CDR1 as LGHNT and CDR2 as FRNRAP. V lost 0 bases and J lost 0, with 11 bases in between. CDR3 in DNA: TGTGCTAGTGGTTTGGTAAGGGCAGTAAACCAAGAGACCCAGTACTTC. Translation: CASGLVRAVNQETQYF.

The V and J genes are TRBV7-3 and TRBJ2-1; 7 bases are a match to TRBD2. This CDR3 is 15 amino acids long. The V segment lost 2 bases and the J segment 2 bases; nucleotides outside the gene matches: 3. CDR1 is SGHTA, CDR2 FQGTGA, per germline. CDR3 sequence (DNA): TGTGCCAGCAGCTTATTCGGGGGGACCTACAATGAGCAGTTCTTC. As protein: CASSLFGGTYNEQFF. The whole variable domain, remainder taken from reference TRBV7-3 and TRBJ2-1, is GAGVSQTPSNKVTEKGKYVELRCDPISGHTALYWYRQSLGQGPEFLIYFQGTGAADDSGLPNDRFFAVRPEGSVSTLKIQRTERGDSAVYLCASSLFGGTYNEQFFGPGTRLTVL.

This chain links TRBV29-1 with TRBJ2-5, with unresolved D. Germline V lookup: CDR1 SQVTM, CDR2 ANQGSEA. The CDR3 length is 13 residues. The V end lost 4 bases, the J end lost 4 bases, and 13 bases lay between the germline ends. The DNA of the CDR3 is TGCAGCGTTGTACTCTCACTAATAGAGACCCAGTACTTC. Residues: CSVVLSLIETQYF.

The chain recombines TRBV20-1 with TRBJ2-7; D might be TRBD2 (7 bases). Germline loops: CDR1 DFQATT, CDR2 SNEGSKA (reference sequence). CDR3 length: 15 residues. V gave up 1 base and J gave up 0 bases, with 13 bases separating them. The CDR3 loop reads CSARVKGEGSYEQYF. Here the CDR3 DNA reads TGCAGTGCTAGAGTAAAGGGGGAGGGCTCCTACGAGCAGTACTTC.

This clonotype was detected only a few times. The CDR3 reads CSVEERGDLEQYF. For the CDR3, the DNA is TGCAGCGTTGAAGAAAGGGGCGATCTCGAGCAGTACTTC. The chain carries TRBV29-1 and TRBJ2-7, with D possibly matching TRBD1 (5 bases). The CDR3 covers 13 residues. CDR1 SQVTM and CDR2 ANQGSEA come from the germline V gene. V lost 0 bases and J 6 bases, leaving 12 bases between the germline ends.

A few counts support this clonotype. The V and J genes are TRBV24-1 and TRBJ2-7; D unresolved. The CDR3 is made up of 13 amino acids. Per germline, CDR1 KGHDR and CDR2 SFDVKD. V was pared by 2 bases and J by 0 bases, with 4 bases between. CDR3 residues: CATSDSYSYEQYF. Written as DNA, the CDR3 is TGTGCCACCAGTGATTCCTACTCCTACGAGCAGTACTTC.

The chain carries TRBV24-1 and TRBJ2-3; maybe TRBD1 (6 bases). The CDR3 runs to 16 residues. Trimming shortened V by 1 base and J by 0 bases, and 10 bases separated the two germline ends. In germline, CDR1 is KGHDR, CDR2 SFDVKD. CDR3 nucleotides: TGTGCCACCAGTGATTTAGGGGGACCTAGCACAGATACGCAGTATTTT. Translated: CATSDLGGPSTDTQYF.

The chain links TRBV5-1 to TRBJ1-4; D uncertain. V was cut by 2 bases and J by 2 bases, with 10 bases left in between. The germline V gene has CDR1 SGHRS and CDR2 YFSETQ. The CDR3 sequence is 15 residues long. The CDR3 DNA sequence: TGCGCCAGCAGCTTCCGAGGGTCGACTAATGAAAAACTGTTTTTT. Its translation: CASSFRGSTNEKLFF.

J is TRBJ1-4 and V is TRBV11-2, with 8 bases matching TRBD1. CDR1 is SGHAT, CDR2 FQNNGV, per germline. The CDR3 is 15 amino acids. V lost 5 bases to trimming and J lost 7 bases; unmatched junction nucleotides: 9. The CDR3 sequence is CASSGMTGDGEKLFF. CDR3 sequence (DNA): TGTGCCAGCAGCGGCATGACAGGGGATGGTGAAAAACTGTTTTTT.

The chain links TRBV7-8 to TRBJ1-1; D perhaps matches TRBD1 (5 bases). This CDR3 spans 14 amino acids. Looked up from germline, CDR1 is SGHVS and CDR2 is FQNEAQ. V lost 3 bases and J lost 5, with 13 bases in between. This chain's CDR3 is CASSLGTMGTEAFF. CDR3 sequence (DNA): TGTGCCAGCAGCTTGGGGACGATGGGGACTGAAGCTTTCTTT.

The V and J genes are TRBV5-1 and TRBJ1-4, with a weak D call TRBD1 (6 bases). The CDR3 is 14 amino acids. The V end lost 4 bases, the J end lost 4 bases, and 11 bases lay between the germline ends. Germline lookup yields CDR1 SGHRS and CDR2 YFSETQ. CDR3 sequence reads: CASSKGEVNEKLFF. CDR3 sequence (DNA): TGCGCCAGCAGCAAGGGGGAGGTTAATGAAAAACTGTTTTTT.

This clonotype was counted a few times. V is TRBV2 and J is TRBJ1-6; no clear D gene. Between the trimmed V and J ends, which lost 2 bases and 7 bases, there was a span of 12 bases. This CDR3 comprises 15 residues. Germline values: CDR1 SNHLY, CDR2 FYNNEI. The CDR3: CASSEYLLGNSPLHF. CDR3 nucleotides: TGTGCCAGCAGTGAATATCTGTTGGGGAATTCACCCCTCCACTTT.

This clonotype was counted a few times. J is TRBJ2-3 and V is TRBV7-9; 11 bases agree with TRBD1. There are 17 residues in the CDR3. Germline lookup yields CDR1 SEHNR and CDR2 FQNEAQ (reference sequence). The ends lost 1 base at V and 2 bases at J; junction bases unmatched: 5. The CDR3 coding sequence is TGTGCCAGCAGCTTAGGGACAGGGGGCCGGATCACAGATACGCAGTATTTT. Translated, it gives CASSLGTGGRITDTQYF.

This clonotype was seen many times. V and J are TRBV4-2 and TRBJ2-7, with no clear D. From germline, CDR1 is LGHNA and CDR2 YNFKEQ. V lost 2 bases to trimming and J lost 0 bases, with 8 bases between them. CDR3 length: 14 amino acids. CDR3 sequence (DNA): TGTGCCAGCAGCCAATCTCCTCACTCCTACGAGCAGTACTTC. Translating it yields CASSQSPHSYEQYF.

The V call is TRBV7-9, the J call TRBJ2-5, with D perhaps being TRBD1 or TRBD2 (6 bases each). Trimming pared 5 bases from V and 5 bases from J, leaving 15 bases between. The germline CDR1 and CDR2 sequences are SEHNR and FQNEAQ (reference sequence). The CDR3 consists of 14 residues. CDR3 sequence reads: CASSRGLLGETQYF. CDR3 in DNA: TGTGCCAGCAGCCGGGGGCTGCTTGGGGAGACCCAGTACTTC.

This clonotype was found a few times. V is TRBV20-1 and J is TRBJ2-3; tentatively, D is TRBD2 (5 bases). The CDR3 has 14 amino acids. Trimming removed 3 bases at V and 3 bases at J, with 13 bases between. Germline lookup yields CDR1 DFQATT and CDR2 SNEGSKA (reference sequence). The CDR3 nucleotides are TGCAGTGCTAGGACGCCTAGCAATACAGATACGCAGTATTTT. Translation: CSARTPSNTDTQYF.

The chain uses TRBV20-1 and TRBJ2-7; possible D gene TRBD1, 6 bases. This CDR3 contains 13 residues. Per the germline V gene, CDR1 is DFQATT and CDR2 is SNEGSKA (reference sequence). Trimming pared 6 bases from V and 2 bases from J, leaving 14 bases between. Written as DNA, the CDR3 is TGCAGTGCAATTGACAGGCTGACCTACGAGCAGTACTTC. This sequence encodes CSAIDRLTYEQYF.

This clonotype appeared a few times. The chain employs TRBV12-3 or TRBV12-4 and TRBJ2-3; no firm D call. V gave up 5 bases and J gave up 6 bases, with 18 bases separating them. The CDR3 spans 15 residues. The chain's CDR3 is CASSLLPNIGDTQYF. The CDR3 coding sequence is TGTGCCAGCAGTCTCCTACCCAATATCGGGGATACGCAGTATTTT.

This clonotype was observed a few times. This chain connects TRBV7-8 to TRBJ2-1, with 10 bases aligning to TRBD1. Losses at the gene ends were 3 bases for V and 1 base for J; bases not matched to a gene: 3. This CDR3 is 16 amino acids long. The germline gives CDR1 SGHVS, CDR2 FQNEAQ. The CDR3: CASSFGTGESYNEQFF. In nucleotides, the CDR3 is TGTGCCAGCAGCTTTGGGACAGGGGAATCCTACAATGAGCAGTTCTTC.

In this sample, this clonotype turned up a few times. J is TRBJ2-4 and V is TRBV28; 8 bases are a match to TRBD1. TRBJ2-7 explains the end of the DNA better; the J call may be wrong. This CDR3 region has 14 residues. Germline values: CDR1 MDHEN, CDR2 SYDVKM. The CDR3 DNA sequence: TGTGCCACCACGGAAACAGGGGGTTTCTTCGAGCAGTACTTC. It translates to CATTETGGFFEQYF.

As concerns this clonotype: One junction end disagrees with the germline gene, perhaps due to a read error. The chain recombines TRBV9 with TRBJ2-3; 10 bases line up with TRBD2. Germline V gene sequence: CDR1 SGDLS, CDR2 YYNGEE. The CDR3 loop spans 15 amino acids. CDR3 region: CASSPRLAGVDTRYF. CDR3 DNA sequence: TGTGCCAGCAGCCCACGGCTAGCGGGGGTAGATACGCGGTATTTT.

As DNA, the CDR3 is TGTGCCAGCAGCCCCTTGACTAGCATCCAAGAGACCCAGTACTTC. Its protein product is CASSPLTSIQETQYF. V gene TRBV7-2 combines with J gene TRBJ2-5; 7 bases align to TRBD2. V shed 5 bases, J shed 1 base, and the junction held 7 bases outside the gene matches. The V gene's germline CDR1 is SGHTA and CDR2 FQGNSA. This CDR3 spans 15 amino acids.

The gene calls are TRBV29-1 and TRBJ2-7, with 8 bases that match TRBD1. Trimming cost V 5 bases and J 6 bases; bases outside gene matches: 9. This CDR3 has 13 residues. Germline values: CDR1 SQVTM, CDR2 ANQGSEA. CDR3 sequence: CSVRATGVREQYF. In DNA form, the CDR3 reads TGCAGCGTTAGGGCGACAGGGGTGCGCGAGCAGTACTTC.

This clonotype was recorded many times. The chain joins TRBV29-1 to TRBJ2-5, with D tentatively TRBD1 or TRBD2 (5 bases each). Per the germline V gene, CDR1 is SQVTM and CDR2 is ANQGSEA. This CDR3 region has 12 residues. V was shortened by 4 bases and J by 2 bases, with 8 bases between the two germline ends. In DNA form, the CDR3 reads TGCAGCGTTGGGGGGATTCAAGAGACCCAGTACTTC. This encodes CSVGGIQETQYF. Full variable domain (remainder filled in from reference TRBV29-1 and TRBJ2-5): SAVISQKPSRDICQRGTSLTIQCQVDSQVTMMFWYRQQPGQSLTLIATANQGSEATYESGFVIDKFPISRPNLTFSTLTVSNMSPEDSSIYLCSVGGIQETQYFGPGTRLLVL.

The chain links TRBV10-3 to TRBJ2-7, with a possible D match to TRBD2 (6 bases). Germline CDR1 ENHRY, CDR2 SYGVKD. The V gene lost 0 bases and the J gene lost 0 bases, with 12 bases spanning the gap. The CDR3 is 16 residues long. In DNA, the CDR3 is TGTGCCATCAGTGAGTCTGGCCGGGGGACCTCCTACGAGCAGTACTTC. This sequence encodes CAISESGRGTSYEQYF.

V gene TRBV18 combines with J gene TRBJ2-3; 7 nucleotides line up with TRBD2. Germline CDR1 reads KGHSH; CDR2 reads LQKENI. The CDR3 runs 18 residues. With 1 base clipped from V and 0 bases from J, the junction kept 10 bases outside the gene matches. This CDR3 is CASSPRAGTTTSTDTQYF. The CDR3 DNA reads TGTGCCAGCTCACCACGGGCGGGGACTACGACTAGCACAGATACGCAGTATTTT.

This clonotype came up many times. CDR3 sequence: CATLEGQVYEQYF. The CDR3 DNA reads TGTGCCACCCTGGAGGGACAGGTCTACGAGCAGTACTTC. The V call is TRBV10-3, the J call TRBJ2-7; 8 bases line up with TRBD1. The CDR3 sequence is 13 residues long. The germline V gene encodes CDR1 ENHRY and CDR2 SYGVKD. The V gene end was trimmed by 10 bases and the J gene end by 3 bases; junction bases not matched to a gene: 8.

The rearrangement uses TRBV7-3 and TRBJ1-2; no definite D call. CDR1 and CDR2 from the germline V gene are SGHTA and FQGTGA. CDR3 size: 14 residues. V was cut by 0 bases and J by 2 bases, with 7 bases left in between. The CDR3 DNA reads TGTGCCAGCAGCTTAACCCCTGACAACTATGGCTACACCTTC. Translated, it gives CASSLTPDNYGYTF.

Comment on this clonotype: Germline is not matched at one junction end, which may reflect a read error. V and J are TRBV7-6 and TRBJ2-1, with 11 bases identical to TRBD2. The CDR3 has 15 amino acids. Germline CDR1 is SGHVS and CDR2 is FNYEAQ. The CDR3 reads CASSLAGGQVNEQFF. The CDR3 nucleotides are TGTGCCAGCAGTTTAGCGGGGGGGCAAGTGAATGAGCAGTTCTTC.